A single sample is the source of the 2 T cell receptor beta chains below, sequenced in a study of blood T cells in healthy people across ages. Primed by a sample-barcoded 5' primer and a J-beta primer mix, a second PCR proceeded for about 7 to 11 cycles. TCRdb redid the calling of the 5' RACE reads with MiXCR, one entry per CDR3 protein. In the table there are around 1,700,000 distinct CDR3 sequences, roughly 28% of which are singletons. Sequencing was performed on blood. Every receptor here comes from a woman aged 25-40 years in good health.

This clonotype has more than one count but fewer than ten. V gene TRBV4-1 combines with J gene TRBJ2-3, with TRBD2 matching over 12 bases. V dropped 2 bases and J dropped 5; count of bases not matched to a gene: 5. Germline V CDR1 and CDR2: MGHRA, YSYEKL. This CDR3 region has 16 residues. The CDR3 protein is CASSQSLAGGQDTQYF. In DNA, the CDR3 is TGCGCCAGCAGCCAATCCCTAGCGGGGGGGCAAGATACGCAGTATTTT.

This chain joins TRBV2 and TRBJ2-1; TRBD2 agrees at 11 bases. V was pared by 0 bases and J by 8 bases, with 12 bases of the junction left unmatched. The CDR3 extends over 18 amino acids. Looked up from germline, CDR1 is SNHLY and CDR2 is FYNNEI. The CDR3 spells CASSEARLAGGKGDEQFF. The CDR3 DNA reads as TGTGCCAGCAGTGAAGCGCGTTTAGCGGGGGGGAAGGGCGATGAGCAGTTCTTC.